These 8 T cell receptor beta chains were sequenced from one sample in a study of early T cells in non-severe SARS-CoV-2 infection. MiXCR was run by TCRdb on the 5' RACE reads, yielding one entry per CDR3 protein. The sample contains over 90,000 distinct CDR3 sequences, 10% to 15% of which appear only once. Here the sequenced sample was whole blood, taken at baseline. All receptors derive from an adult who was a healthcare worker with PCR-confirmed SARS-CoV-2 infection or an uninfected control (not recorded which).

This chain joins TRBV11-2 and TRBJ2-3; TRBD2 agrees at 7 bases. This CDR3 region has 15 residues. V gave up 3 bases and J gave up 5 bases; unmatched junction bases: 8. The germline V gene encodes CDR1 SGHAT and CDR2 FQNNGV. CDR3 sequence reads: CASSFDGRSIDTQYF. In DNA, the CDR3 is TGTGCCAGCAGCTTCGACGGGAGGAGTATAGATACGCAGTATTTT.

V usage is TRBV7-2 and J usage is TRBJ2-4; TRBD1 is a possible D gene (6 bases). CDR1 is SGHTA and CDR2 is FQGNSA in the germline V gene. Trimming took off 1 base at V and 6 bases at J, with 10 bases between the two ends. CDR3 length equals 14 residues. CDR3 sequence: CASSLEGVRNIQYF. CDR3 DNA sequence: TGTGCCAGCAGCTTAGAGGGGGTCAGAAACATTCAGTACTTC.

Worth noting for this clonotype: Without the conserved terminal phenylalanine or tryptophan, this CDR3 likely stems from a read error. This chain links TRBV6-2 or TRBV6-3 with TRBJ2-3, with no clear D. V was shortened by 6 bases and J by 2 bases, with 12 bases between the two germline ends. Germline values: CDR1 MNHEY, CDR2 SVGEGT. CDR3 length equals 14 residues. The CDR3 sequence: CASRGPVATDTQYS. In nucleotides, the CDR3 is TGTGCCAGCAGGGGCCCCGTCGCCACAGATACGCAGTATTCT.

The rearrangement joins TRBV7-9 to TRBJ1-1, with D unresolved. Germline values: CDR1 SEHNR, CDR2 FQNEAQ (reference sequence). CDR3 length: 16 residues. Deletions cut 2 bases from V and 0 bases from J, with 13 bases between. In DNA form, the CDR3 reads TGTGCCAGCAGCTTATGGGGAACAGTCATGAACACTGAAGCTTTCTTT. Protein sequence: CASSLWGTVMNTEAFF.

In this sample, this clonotype turned up a few times. V and J are TRBV4-2 and TRBJ2-1; D is perhaps TRBD2 (5 bases). The CDR3 is 11 residues long. V was cut by 3 bases and J by 12 bases, with 9 bases left in between. Germline CDR1 LGHNA, CDR2 YNFKEQ. The CDR3 DNA is TGTGCCAGCAGCCAGGGAGAATGGCAGTTCTTC. Amino acids: CASSQGEWQFF.

This clonotype turned up a few times. The chain couples TRBV11-2 to TRBJ2-5; D not resolved. The CDR3 spans 15 residues. The ends were cut back, 0 bases at V and 0 bases at J, with 8 bases in the middle. CDR1 is SGHAT and CDR2 is FQNNGV in the germline V gene. CDR3 sequence (DNA): TGTGCCAGCAGCTTAGATTACCACAACCAAGAGACCCAGTACTTC. Amino acids: CASSLDYHNQETQYF. The full variable domain, completed using reference TRBV11-2 and TRBJ2-5, is EAGVAQSPRYKIIEKRQSVAFWCNPISGHATLYWYQQILGQGPKLLIQFQNNGVVDDSQLPKDRFSAERLKGVDSTLKIQPAKLEDSAVYLCASSLDYHNQETQYFGPGTRLLVL.

This clonotype was picked up a small number of times. This chain links TRBV3-1 with TRBJ1-1; D call uncertain. Between the trimmed V and J ends, which lost 3 bases and 5 bases, there was a span of 10 bases. Germline values: CDR1 LGHDT, CDR2 YNNKEL (reference sequence). This CDR3 spans 13 amino acids. CDR3 protein: CASSQYTGTEAFF. In DNA form, the CDR3 reads TGTGCCAGCAGCCAGTACACCGGGACTGAAGCTTTCTTT. Filled out from reference TRBV3-1 and TRBJ1-1, the complete variable domain reads DTAVSQTPKYLVTQMGNDKSIKCEQNLGHDTMYWYKQDSKKFLKIMFSYNNKELIINETVPNRFSPKSPDKAHLNLHINSLELGDSAVYFCASSQYTGTEAFFGQGTRLTVV.

This clonotype was counted between two and nine times. This chain's CDR3 is CASRTSGGNKFF. The CDR3 DNA sequence: TGTGCCAGTCGGACTAGCGGGGGAAATAAGTTCTTC. This sequence joins TRBV10-3 and TRBJ2-1; 13 nucleotides align to TRBD2. Germline V gene sequence: CDR1 ENHRY, CDR2 SYGVKD. Trimming cost V 10 bases and J 14 bases; bases outside gene matches: 8. This CDR3 spans 12 amino acids.